This entry lists 9 T cell receptor beta chains sequenced from one sample in a study of persistence of HIV-infected CD4 T cells. The stimulus was lysate of CMV-infected fibroblasts, about 10 ug/mL. Responding CD4+ T cells were sorted by upregulation of both CD40 ligand and CD69. The libraries were made with immunoSEQ version 4 in survey mode. Assay: immunoSEQ multiplex PCR; the TCRdb copy retains only in-frame clones and omits some. The sample shows 10,000 to 15,000 clones, less than 75% of them seen only once. No antigen has been assigned to these receptors. Material: CD4+ T cells sorted from PBMCs after approximately 20-hour stimulation, obtained from a patient who received antiretroviral therapy. Source of these receptors: an adult man with HIV who was CMV-seropositive.

This sequence joins TRBV28 and TRBJ1-3, with D tentatively TRBD1 (6 bases). In germline, CDR1 is MDHEN, CDR2 SYDVKM. Trimming pared 7 bases from V and 0 bases from J, leaving 10 bases between. The CDR3 spans 14 residues. CDR3 nucleotide sequence: TGTGCCAGCAATTGGGGGCTCTCTGGAAACACCATATATTTT. This translates into CASNWGLSGNTIYF.

This clone occurred once. The V call is TRBV15, the J call TRBJ2-7; D is unresolved. The germline V gene encodes CDR1 LNHNV and CDR2 YYDKDF (reference sequence). Trimming removed 0 bases at V and 3 bases at J, with 9 bases between. The CDR3 consists of 14 residues. The CDR3 DNA follows: TGTGCCACCAGCAGAGATCGTCTGAGCTACGAGCAGTACTTC. It specifies CATSRDRLSYEQYF.

The rearrangement joins TRBV28 to TRBJ2-7, with D perhaps matching TRBD1 (7 bases). Trimming cost V 0 bases and J 3 bases, with 15 bases left between them. Germline V CDR1 and CDR2: MDHEN, SYDVKM. The CDR3 runs 16 residues. CDR3 sequence (DNA): TGTGCCAGCAGTTTATGGTTACAGGGGACTTACTACGAGCAGTACTTC. Translation: CASSLWLQGTYYEQYF.

This chain links TRBV25-1 with TRBJ2-1; 9 bases agree with TRBD1. Germline V gene lookup returns CDR1 MGHDK and CDR2 SYGVNS. The CDR3 is 13 amino acids. V shed 7 bases and J 15 bases; nucleotides not matched to a gene: 13. The CDR3 loop reads CASTPGPGQGAFF. The CDR3 coding sequence is TGTGCCAGCACTCCCGGGCCGGGACAGGGAGCGTTCTTC.

This clone was observed a handful of times. The gene calls are TRBV5-1 and TRBJ1-1; D possibly corresponds to TRBD1 (6 bases). With 1 base removed from V and 3 bases from J, the gap between germline ends came to 13 bases. Germline values: CDR1 SGHRS, CDR2 YFSETQ. This CDR3 is built from 15 residues. CDR3: CASSLWSPGDTEAFF. DNA of the CDR3: TGCGCCAGCAGCTTGTGGAGTCCAGGGGACACTGAAGCTTTCTTT. Using reference TRBV5-1 and TRBJ1-1 for the parts outside the CDR3, the full variable domain is KAGVTQTPRYLIKTRGQQVTLSCSPISGHRSVSWYQQTPGQGLQFLFEYFSETQRNKGNFPGRFSGRQFSNSRSEMNVSTLELGDSALYLCASSLWSPGDTEAFFGQGTRLTVV.

Judged by abundance, this clone is medium-sized. The chain is built from TRBV2 and TRBJ2-1; tentative D call: TRBD2 (6 bases). V was clipped by 6 bases and J by 1 base, with 10 bases between them. The CDR3 runs to 14 residues. Germline CDR1 SNHLY, CDR2 FYNNEI. In nucleotides, the CDR3 is TGTGCCAGCAGAGCCGGACTATCCTACAATGAGCAGTTCTTC. Translating gives CASRAGLSYNEQFF.

The V gene is TRBV5-1, the J gene TRBJ2-2; tentatively, D is TRBD1 (5 bases). This CDR3 contains 15 residues. Germline V gene lookup returns CDR1 SGHRS and CDR2 YFSETQ. The V end lost 1 base, the J end lost 0 bases, and 7 bases lay between the germline ends. CDR3 in amino acids: CASSLRGSNTGELFF. The DNA for the CDR3 is TGCGCCAGCAGCTTGAGGGGATCGAACACCGGGGAGCTGTTTTTT.

Within the sample, this clone is medium-sized. The chain has TRBV14 and TRBJ1-6, with a tentative D call TRBD1 (5 bases). The V end was cut by 4 bases, the J end by 7 bases, with 11 bases between. CDR1 and CDR2 from the germline V gene are SGHDN and FVKESK. The CDR3 is 14 amino acids. In DNA form, the CDR3 reads TGTGCCAGCAGCCTCCGGGACGGGAATTCACCCCTCCACTTT. Protein: CASSLRDGNSPLHF. The whole variable domain, remainder taken from reference TRBV14 and TRBJ1-6, is EAGVTQFPSHSVIEKGQTVTLRCDPISGHDNLYWYRRVMGKEIKFLLHFVKESKQDESGMPNNRFLAERTGGTYSTLKVQPAELEDSGVYFCASSLRDGNSPLHFGNGTRLTVT.

The V gene is TRBV9, the J gene TRBJ1-6; D gene unclear. Germline V gives CDR1 SGDLS, CDR2 YYNGEE. The CDR3 totals 15 residues. The V and J ends lost 0 bases and 2 bases respectively, with 6 bases between them. CDR3 region: CASSVGSAYNSPLHF. The CDR3 nucleotides read TGTGCCAGCAGCGTAGGGTCAGCCTATAATTCACCCCTCCACTTT. Drawing the rest from reference TRBV9 and TRBJ1-6, the complete variable domain is DSGVTQTPKHLITATGQRVTLRCSPRSGDLSVYWYQQSLDQGLQFLIQYYNGEERAKGNILERFSAQQFPDLHSELNLSSLELGDSALYFCASSVGSAYNSPLHFGNGTRLTVT.